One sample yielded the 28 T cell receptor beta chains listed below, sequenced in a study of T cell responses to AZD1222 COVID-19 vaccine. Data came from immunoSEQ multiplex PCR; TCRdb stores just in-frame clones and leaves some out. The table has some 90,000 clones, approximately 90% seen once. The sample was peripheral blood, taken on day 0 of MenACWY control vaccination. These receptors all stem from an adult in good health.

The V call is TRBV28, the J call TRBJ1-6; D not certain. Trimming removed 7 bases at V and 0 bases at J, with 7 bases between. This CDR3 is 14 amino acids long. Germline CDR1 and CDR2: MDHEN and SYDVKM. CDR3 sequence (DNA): TGTGCCAGCATCCCCGGCTCCTATAATTCACCCCTCCACTTT. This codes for CASIPGSYNSPLHF.

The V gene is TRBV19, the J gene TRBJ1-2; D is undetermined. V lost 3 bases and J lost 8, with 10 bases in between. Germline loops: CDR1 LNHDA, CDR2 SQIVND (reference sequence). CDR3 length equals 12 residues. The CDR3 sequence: CASSISLEGYTF. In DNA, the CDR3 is TGTGCCAGTAGTATCAGCCTTGAGGGCTACACCTTC.

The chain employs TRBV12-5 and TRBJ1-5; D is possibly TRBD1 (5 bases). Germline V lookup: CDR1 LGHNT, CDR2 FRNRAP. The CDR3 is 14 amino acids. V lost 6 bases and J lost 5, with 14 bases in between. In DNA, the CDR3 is TGTGCTAGTGGCTATTGGGGGAGGGATCAGCCCCAGCATTTT. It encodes CASGYWGRDQPQHF.

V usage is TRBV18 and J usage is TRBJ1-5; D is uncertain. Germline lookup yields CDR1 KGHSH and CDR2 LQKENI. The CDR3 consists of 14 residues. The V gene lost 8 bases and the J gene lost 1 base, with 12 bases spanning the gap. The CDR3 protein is CASTAEMSNQPQHF. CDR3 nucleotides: TGTGCCAGCACTGCGGAAATGAGCAATCAGCCCCAGCATTTT.

As DNA, the CDR3 is TGTGCCAGCAGCCAAAGGGGGATATCCCAGCCCCAGCATTTT. This encodes CASSQRGISQPQHF. The V and J genes are TRBV3-1 (or the pseudogene TRBV3-2) and TRBJ1-5; the D gene is possibly TRBD1 (6 bases). The germline CDR1 and CDR2 sequences are LGHDT and YNNKEL (reference sequence). Trimming cost V 2 bases and J 7 bases, with 12 bases left between them. The CDR3 extends over 14 amino acids.

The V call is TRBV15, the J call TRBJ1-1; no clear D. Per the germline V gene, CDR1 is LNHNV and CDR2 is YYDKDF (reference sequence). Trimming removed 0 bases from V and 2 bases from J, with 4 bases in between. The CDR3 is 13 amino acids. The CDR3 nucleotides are TGTGCCACCAGCAGAGATCATAACACTGAAGCTTTCTTT. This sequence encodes CATSRDHNTEAFF.

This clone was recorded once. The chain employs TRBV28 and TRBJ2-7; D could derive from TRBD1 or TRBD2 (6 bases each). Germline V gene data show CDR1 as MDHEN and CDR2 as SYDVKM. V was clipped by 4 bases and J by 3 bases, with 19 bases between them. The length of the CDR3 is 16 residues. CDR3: CASSSGLGGTDYEQYF. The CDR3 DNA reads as TGTGCCAGCAGTTCTGGATTGGGGGGCACCGACTACGAGCAGTACTTC.

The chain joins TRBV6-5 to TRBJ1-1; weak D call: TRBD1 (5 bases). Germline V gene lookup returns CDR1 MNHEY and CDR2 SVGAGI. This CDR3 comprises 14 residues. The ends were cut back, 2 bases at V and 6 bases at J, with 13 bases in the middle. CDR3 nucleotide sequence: TGTGCCAGCAGTTACGGGGGGTTGGTCGCTGAAGCTTTCTTT. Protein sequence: CASSYGGLVAEAFF.

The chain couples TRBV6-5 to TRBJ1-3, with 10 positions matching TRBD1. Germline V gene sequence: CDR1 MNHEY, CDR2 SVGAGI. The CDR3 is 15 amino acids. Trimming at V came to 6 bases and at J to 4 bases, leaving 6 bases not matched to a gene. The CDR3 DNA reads TGTGCCAGCAGCCCCGACAGGGGGCAAGGAAACACCATATATTTT. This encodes CASSPDRGQGNTIYF.

The CDR3 nucleotides read TGTGCCAGCACCGCGGCGGGCCCCCTTAGCACAGATACGCAGTATTTT. It encodes CASTAAGPLSTDTQYF. This chain joins TRBV2 and TRBJ2-3; tentative D call: TRBD2 (5 bases). Germline loops: CDR1 SNHLY, CDR2 FYNNEI. V lost 7 bases, J lost 0 bases, and 17 bases lay in between. This CDR3 has 16 residues.

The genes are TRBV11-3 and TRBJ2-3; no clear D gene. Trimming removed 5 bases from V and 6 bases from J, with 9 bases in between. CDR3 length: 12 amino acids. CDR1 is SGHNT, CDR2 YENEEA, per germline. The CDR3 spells CASSTSYDTQYF. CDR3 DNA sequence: TGTGCCAGCAGCACCTCTTATGATACGCAGTATTTT.

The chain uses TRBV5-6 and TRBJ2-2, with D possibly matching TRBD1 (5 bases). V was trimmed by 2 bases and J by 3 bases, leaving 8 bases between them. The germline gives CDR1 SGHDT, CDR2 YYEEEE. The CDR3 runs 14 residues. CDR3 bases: TGTGCCAGCAGCTTAGACAGAGACACCGGGGAGCTGTTTTTT. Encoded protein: CASSLDRDTGELFF.

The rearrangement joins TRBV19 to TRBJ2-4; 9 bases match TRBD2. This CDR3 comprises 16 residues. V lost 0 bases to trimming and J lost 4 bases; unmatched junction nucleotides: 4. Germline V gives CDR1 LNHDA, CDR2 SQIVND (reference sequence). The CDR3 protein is CASSIDATSGKNIQYF. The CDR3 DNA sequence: TGTGCCAGTAGTATAGATGCGACTAGCGGAAAAAACATTCAGTACTTC.

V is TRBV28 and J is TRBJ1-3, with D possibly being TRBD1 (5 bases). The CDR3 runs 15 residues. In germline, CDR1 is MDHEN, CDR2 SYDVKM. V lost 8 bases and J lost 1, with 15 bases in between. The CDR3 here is CASQPTSGSGNTIYF. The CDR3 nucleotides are TGTGCCAGCCAACCCACCTCAGGGTCTGGAAACACCATATATTTT.

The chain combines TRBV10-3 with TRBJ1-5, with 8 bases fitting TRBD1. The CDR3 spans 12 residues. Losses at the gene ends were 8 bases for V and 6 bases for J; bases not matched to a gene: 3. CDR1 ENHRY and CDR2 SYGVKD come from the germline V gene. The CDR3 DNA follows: TGTGCCATCGGACAGGGCGGTCAGCCCCAGCATTTT. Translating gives CAIGQGGQPQHF.

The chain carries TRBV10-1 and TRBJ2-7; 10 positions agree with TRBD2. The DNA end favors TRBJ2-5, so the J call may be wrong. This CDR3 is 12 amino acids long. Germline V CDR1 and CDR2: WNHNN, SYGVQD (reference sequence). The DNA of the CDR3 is TGCGCCAGCAGTGGGACTAGCGGGACCCAGTACTTC. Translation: CASSGTSGTQYF.

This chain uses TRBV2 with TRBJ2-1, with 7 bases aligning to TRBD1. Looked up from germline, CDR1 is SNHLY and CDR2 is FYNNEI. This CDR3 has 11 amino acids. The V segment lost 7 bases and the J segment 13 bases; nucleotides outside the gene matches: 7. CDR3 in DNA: TGTGCCAGCACCCTTGGGACAGTTCAGTTCTTC. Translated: CASTLGTVQFF.

The CDR3: CASSVQEGLWAFF. CDR3 sequence (DNA): TGTGCCAGCAGCGTACAGGAGGGGCTTTGGGCTTTCTTT. The rearrangement links TRBV7-2 to TRBJ1-1; maybe TRBD1 (5 bases). There are 13 residues in the CDR3. The germline V gene has CDR1 SGHTA and CDR2 FQGNSA. Trimming left V 5 bases short and J 11 bases short, with 18 bases between.

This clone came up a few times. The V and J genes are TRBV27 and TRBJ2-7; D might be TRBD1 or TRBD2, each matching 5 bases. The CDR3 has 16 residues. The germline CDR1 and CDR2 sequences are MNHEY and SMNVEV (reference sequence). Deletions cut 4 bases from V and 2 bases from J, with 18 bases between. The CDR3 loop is CASSWQGEAPAYEQYF. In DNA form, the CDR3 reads TGTGCCAGCAGTTGGCAGGGAGAAGCCCCTGCCTACGAGCAGTACTTC.

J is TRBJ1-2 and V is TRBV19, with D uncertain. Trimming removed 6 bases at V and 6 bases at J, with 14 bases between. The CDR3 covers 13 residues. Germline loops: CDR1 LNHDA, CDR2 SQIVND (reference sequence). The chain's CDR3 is CASRRGGKDGYTF. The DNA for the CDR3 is TGTGCCAGTAGGCGCGGAGGGAAGGATGGCTACACCTTC.

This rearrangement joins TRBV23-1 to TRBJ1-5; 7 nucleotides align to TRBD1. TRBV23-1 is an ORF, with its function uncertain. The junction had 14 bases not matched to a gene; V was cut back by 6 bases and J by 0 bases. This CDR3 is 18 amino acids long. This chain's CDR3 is CASRLWGQSFCSNQPQHF. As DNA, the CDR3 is TGCGCCAGCAGACTATGGGGACAGAGTTTCTGTAGCAATCAGCCCCAGCATTTT.

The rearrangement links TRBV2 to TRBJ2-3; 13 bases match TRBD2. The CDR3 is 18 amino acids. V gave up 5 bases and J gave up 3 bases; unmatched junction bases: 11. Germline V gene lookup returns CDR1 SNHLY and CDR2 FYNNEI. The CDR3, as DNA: TGTGCCAGCAGTCCCGAGATTTGGACTAGCGGGAGTACAGATACGCAGTATTTT. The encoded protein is CASSPEIWTSGSTDTQYF.

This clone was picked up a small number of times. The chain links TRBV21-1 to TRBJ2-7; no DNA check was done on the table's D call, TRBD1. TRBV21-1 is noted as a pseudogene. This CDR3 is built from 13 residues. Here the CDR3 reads CASSFRQSYEQYF. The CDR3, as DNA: TGTGCCAGCAGCTTTAGACAGTCCTACGAGCAGTACTTC.

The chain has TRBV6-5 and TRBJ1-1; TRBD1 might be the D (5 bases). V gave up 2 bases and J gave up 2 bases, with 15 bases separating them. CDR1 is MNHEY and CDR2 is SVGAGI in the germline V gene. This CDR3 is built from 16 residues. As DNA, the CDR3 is TGTGCCAGCAGTTACATTATTACAGGAACCAACACTGAAGCTTTCTTT. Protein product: CASSYIITGTNTEAFF.

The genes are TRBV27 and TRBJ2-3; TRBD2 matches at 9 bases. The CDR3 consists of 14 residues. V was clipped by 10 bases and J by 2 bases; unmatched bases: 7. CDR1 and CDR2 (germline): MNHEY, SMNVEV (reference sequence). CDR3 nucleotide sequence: TGTGCCACTGCTGAGCGGGGGGACACAGATACGCAGTATTTT. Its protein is CATAERGDTDTQYF.

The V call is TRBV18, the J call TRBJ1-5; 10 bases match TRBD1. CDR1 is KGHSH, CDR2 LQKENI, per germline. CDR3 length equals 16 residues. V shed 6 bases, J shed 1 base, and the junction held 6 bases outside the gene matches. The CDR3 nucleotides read TGTGCCAGCTCCTCAGACAGGGGGCAAAGCAATCAGCCCCAGCATTTT. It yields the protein CASSSDRGQSNQPQHF.

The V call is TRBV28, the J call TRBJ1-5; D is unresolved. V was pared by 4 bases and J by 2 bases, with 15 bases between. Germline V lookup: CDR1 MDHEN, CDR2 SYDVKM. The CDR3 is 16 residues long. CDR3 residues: CASSSGEWARNQPQHF. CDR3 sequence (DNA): TGTGCCAGCAGTTCGGGTGAGTGGGCGCGCAATCAGCCCCAGCATTTT.

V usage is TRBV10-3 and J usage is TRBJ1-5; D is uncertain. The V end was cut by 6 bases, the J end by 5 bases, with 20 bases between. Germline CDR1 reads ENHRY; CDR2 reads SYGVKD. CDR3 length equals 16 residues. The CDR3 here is CAIRVSPGYRYQPQHF. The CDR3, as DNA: TGTGCCATCAGGGTCTCTCCGGGGTATCGCTATCAGCCCCAGCATTTT.